Given below is one T cell receptor beta chain in context. CDR3 length equals 14 residues. Trimming removed 3 bases from V and 4 bases from J; junction bases left unmatched: 6. Germline lookup yields CDR1 DFQATT and CDR2 SNEGSKA (reference sequence). This sample is drawn from a study of blood T cells in healthy people across ages. A second roughly 6 to 12 cycle PCR used barcoded and J-beta primers. TCRdb processed the 5' RACE reads anew with MiXCR; each CDR3 protein has one entry. The table lists about 640,000 distinct CDR3 sequences, 58% of them singletons. Sample: blood. This clonotype was sampled from a man between 60 and 75 years old in good health. This chain uses TRBV20-1 with TRBJ2-3; TRBD2 matches 8 bases. CDR3 region: CSASRGGRPDTQYF. The CDR3 DNA reads as TGCAGTGCTAGCCGGGGGGGTCGGCCAGATACGCAGTATTTT.